A selection of T cell receptor beta chains follows, all from one sample in a study of T cells in Graves' hyperthyroidism and ophthalmopathy. TCRdb analysed the multiplex PCR reads with MiXCR anew, one entry per CDR3 protein. The profile shows some 760,000 distinct CDR3 sequences, approximately 15% of them singletons. Input material: blood. The receptor set was obtained from a woman aged 18 to 35 with Graves' hyperthyroidism. The CDR3 runs from the conserved cysteine through the conserved F or W. Each record gives: V gene, J gene, CDR3 length, CDR3 protein.

v_call: TRBV13; j_call: TRBJ2-2; cdr3_length: 16; cdr3_aa: CASSFRGTGGAGELFF
v_call: TRBV4-1; j_call: TRBJ1-4; cdr3_length: 14; cdr3_aa: CASSHSATNEKLFF
v_call: TRBV15; j_call: TRBJ2-1; cdr3_length: 17; cdr3_aa: CATSAWREGRSYNEQFF
v_call: TRBV11-2; j_call: TRBJ2-2; cdr3_length: 16; cdr3_aa: CASSDLSGLVAGELFF
v_call: TRBV29-1; j_call: TRBJ1-2; cdr3_length: 12; cdr3_aa: CSDTGASRGYTF
v_call: TRBV11-2; j_call: TRBJ1-3; cdr3_length: 15; cdr3_aa: CASSLVYDSGNTIYF
v_call: TRBV4-1; j_call: TRBJ2-2; cdr3_length: 16; cdr3_aa: CASSIRTSGTTGELFF
v_call: TRBV7-9; j_call: TRBJ2-7; cdr3_length: 15; cdr3_aa: CASSDTGGPPYEQYF
v_call: TRBV6-1; j_call: TRBJ1-1; cdr3_length: 15; cdr3_aa: CASSLTNMPNTEAFF
v_call: TRBV20-1; j_call: TRBJ1-5; cdr3_length: 13; cdr3_aa: CSAKGNSNQPQHF
v_call: TRBV5-1; j_call: TRBJ1-6; cdr3_length: 16; cdr3_aa: CASSVTGTGSNSPLHF
v_call: TRBV6-6; j_call: TRBJ2-5; cdr3_length: 12; cdr3_aa: CASSYSGETQYF
v_call: TRBV6-2/TRBV6-3; j_call: TRBJ2-1; cdr3_length: 15; cdr3_aa: CASSLAGGGRNEQFF
v_call: TRBV11-2; j_call: TRBJ1-1; cdr3_length: 15; cdr3_aa: CASSTLKGARTEAFF
v_call: TRBV30; j_call: TRBJ2-4; cdr3_length: 13; cdr3_aa: CAWSPTGKNIQYF
v_call: TRBV29-1; j_call: TRBJ1-4; cdr3_length: 14; cdr3_aa: CSVTGGTANEKLFF
v_call: TRBV24-1; j_call: TRBJ1-1; cdr3_length: 13; cdr3_aa: CATRQTGDTEAFF
v_call: TRBV4-3; j_call: TRBJ2-4; cdr3_length: 15; cdr3_aa: CASSRVGGAKNIQYF
v_call: TRBV20-1; j_call: TRBJ1-6; cdr3_length: 13; cdr3_aa: CSARDTGKSPLHF
v_call: TRBV2; j_call: TRBJ2-2; cdr3_length: 14; cdr3_aa: CASRWTGSTGELFF
v_call: TRBV5-1; j_call: TRBJ2-2; cdr3_length: 16; cdr3_aa: CASSPARQAPTGELFF
v_call: TRBV4-1; j_call: TRBJ2-7; cdr3_length: 19; cdr3_aa: CASSQEPRLVPLSSYEQYF
v_call: TRBV7-9; j_call: TRBJ2-5; cdr3_length: 13; cdr3_aa: CASSFFGRETQYF
v_call: TRBV6-9; j_call: TRBJ2-3; cdr3_length: 13; cdr3_aa: CASSFALRDTQYF
v_call: TRBV24-1; j_call: TRBJ2-7; cdr3_length: 16; cdr3_aa: CATSDSRAGARDEQYF
v_call: TRBV20-1; j_call: TRBJ2-7; cdr3_length: 15; cdr3_aa: CSARAPAGGVHEQYF
v_call: TRBV25-1; j_call: TRBJ1-1; cdr3_length: 16; cdr3_aa: CASSAAQDPWTTEAFF
v_call: TRBV24-1; j_call: TRBJ2-3; cdr3_length: 18; cdr3_aa: CATSDLLSGLVDTDTQYF
v_call: TRBV15; j_call: TRBJ2-7; cdr3_length: 15; cdr3_aa: CATSRPGLAGYEQYF
v_call: TRBV6-2/TRBV6-3; j_call: TRBJ2-5; cdr3_length: 14; cdr3_aa: CASSYLEDQETQYF
v_call: TRBV20-1; j_call: TRBJ2-1; cdr3_length: 16; cdr3_aa: CSARDAGQSNYNEQFF
v_call: TRBV9; j_call: TRBJ1-4; cdr3_length: 15; cdr3_aa: CASSRSPDTNEKLFF
v_call: TRBV2; j_call: TRBJ1-6; cdr3_length: 16; cdr3_aa: CASTTKGTGFSSPLHF
v_call: TRBV28; j_call: TRBJ2-2; cdr3_length: 17; cdr3_aa: CASSTHGGELRTGELFF
v_call: TRBV6-2/TRBV6-3; j_call: TRBJ2-1; cdr3_length: 15; cdr3_aa: CASSSGRHSYNEQFF
v_call: TRBV10-2; j_call: TRBJ1-2; cdr3_length: 15; cdr3_aa: CASSGGTPRYYGYTF
v_call: TRBV27; j_call: TRBJ1-1; cdr3_length: 16; cdr3_aa: CASSPISRAANTEAFF
v_call: TRBV7-3; j_call: TRBJ2-1; cdr3_length: 16; cdr3_aa: CASSLHRVPSYNEQFF
v_call: TRBV7-9; j_call: TRBJ1-5; cdr3_length: 14; cdr3_aa: CASSIGAGNQPQHF
v_call: TRBV7-2; j_call: TRBJ1-2; cdr3_length: 12; cdr3_aa: CASSLLPPGYTF
v_call: TRBV29-1; j_call: TRBJ2-3; cdr3_length: 15; cdr3_aa: CSVEFVTPNTDTQYF
v_call: TRBV19; j_call: TRBJ1-1; cdr3_length: 15; cdr3_aa: CASSKVGGMYAEAFF